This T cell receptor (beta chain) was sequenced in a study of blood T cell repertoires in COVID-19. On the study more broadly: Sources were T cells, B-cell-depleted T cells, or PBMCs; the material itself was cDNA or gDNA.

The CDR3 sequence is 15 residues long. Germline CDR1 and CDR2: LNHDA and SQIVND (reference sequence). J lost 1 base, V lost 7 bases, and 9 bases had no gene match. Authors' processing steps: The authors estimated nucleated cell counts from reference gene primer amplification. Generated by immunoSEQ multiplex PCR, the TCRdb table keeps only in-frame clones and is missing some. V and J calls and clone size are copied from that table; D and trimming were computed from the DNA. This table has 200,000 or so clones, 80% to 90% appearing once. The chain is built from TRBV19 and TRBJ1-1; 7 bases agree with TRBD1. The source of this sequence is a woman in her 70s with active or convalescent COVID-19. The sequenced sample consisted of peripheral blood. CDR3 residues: CASTHLRGPNTEAFF. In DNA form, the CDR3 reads TGTGCCAGTACCCATTTAAGGGGGCCGAACACTGAAGCTTTCTTT.